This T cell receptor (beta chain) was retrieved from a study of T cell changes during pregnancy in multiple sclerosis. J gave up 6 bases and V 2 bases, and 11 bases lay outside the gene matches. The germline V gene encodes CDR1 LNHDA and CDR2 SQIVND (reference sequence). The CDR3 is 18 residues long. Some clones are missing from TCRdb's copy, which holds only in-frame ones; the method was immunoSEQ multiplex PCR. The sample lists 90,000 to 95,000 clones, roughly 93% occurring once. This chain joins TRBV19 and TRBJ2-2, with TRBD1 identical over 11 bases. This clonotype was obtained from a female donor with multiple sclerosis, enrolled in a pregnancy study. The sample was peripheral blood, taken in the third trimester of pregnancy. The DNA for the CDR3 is TGTGCCAGTAGTATAATGTCCGGGACAGGGGGAGTCGCCGGGGAGCTGTTTTTT. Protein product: CASSIMSGTGGVAGELFF.